These 16 T cell receptor beta chains share one sample of origin, sequenced in a study of OX40 agonist ivuxolimab in advanced cancers. Clones were read by immunoSEQ multiplex PCR, and TCRdb kept only the in-frame ones, dropping some. The sample carries 50,000 to 75,000 clones, roughly 90% recorded once. The sequences come from CD4+ or CD8+ T cells sorted from blood, collected in a trial of the OX40 agonist ivuxolimab. Receptor source: an adult with an advanced solid tumor such as melanoma, head and neck, liver or kidney cancer.

The chain recombines TRBV11-3 with TRBJ2-2, with 8 bases that match TRBD2. The V and J ends lost 5 bases and 4 bases, in that order; junction bases with no gene match: 6. Germline values: CDR1 SGHNT, CDR2 YENEEA. The CDR3 is 15 amino acids. The CDR3 DNA sequence: TGTGCCAGCAGCCCTTTAGCGGGGACCACCGGGGAGCTGTTTTTT. It yields the protein CASSPLAGTTGELFF.

The chain carries TRBV5-1 and TRBJ1-1; D perhaps matches TRBD1 (6 bases). The germline gives CDR1 SGHRS, CDR2 YFSETQ. Trimming removed 4 bases at V and 2 bases at J, with 15 bases between. The CDR3 is 15 residues long. The CDR3 coding sequence is TGCGCCAGCAGCCGCCCCGGACAGTTAAACACTGAAGCTTTCTTT. Its translation: CASSRPGQLNTEAFF.

The gene calls are TRBV18 and TRBJ2-1; 15 bases fit TRBD2. The CDR3 runs 15 residues. The V segment lost 4 bases and the J segment 7 bases; nucleotides outside the gene matches: 2. Germline V gives CDR1 KGHSH, CDR2 LQKENI. CDR3 in DNA: TGTGCCAGCTCACTAGGACTAGCGGGAGGGAATGAGCAGTTCTTC. It specifies CASSLGLAGGNEQFF.

This chain uses TRBV6-1 with TRBJ1-2, with D unresolved. Germline V gene lookup returns CDR1 MNHNS and CDR2 SASEGT. The V end lost 5 bases, the J end lost 4 bases, and 11 bases lay between the germline ends. This CDR3 region has 13 residues. CDR3 loop: CASSPRISYGYTF. The DNA of the CDR3 is TGTGCCAGCAGTCCCCGAATCTCCTATGGCTACACCTTC.

The V gene is TRBV9, the J gene TRBJ1-3; D gene ambiguous. V gave up 0 bases and J gave up 0 bases, with 13 bases separating them. Germline CDR1 and CDR2: SGDLS and YYNGEE. There are 17 residues in the CDR3. The CDR3 DNA reads as TGTGCCAGCAGCGTAGGGCCCCCTCAGAGCTCTGGAAACACCATATATTTT. This translates into CASSVGPPQSSGNTIYF.

This chain uses TRBV5-8 with TRBJ2-7; no definite D call. Germline V gives CDR1 SGHTS, CDR2 YDEGEE. This CDR3 spans 14 amino acids. The V end was cut by 6 bases, the J end by 1 base, with 14 bases between. This CDR3 reads CASTRRSSSYEQYF. As DNA, the CDR3 is TGTGCCAGCACCAGGAGAAGTAGTTCCTACGAGCAGTACTTC. The whole variable domain, remainder taken from reference TRBV5-8 and TRBJ2-7, is EAGVTQSPTHLIKTRGQQATLRCSPISGHTSVYWYQQALGLGLQFLLWYDEGEERNRGNFPPRFSGRQFPNYSSELNVNALELEDSALYLCASTRRSSSYEQYFGPGTRLTVT.

The chain is built from TRBV29-1 and TRBJ2-7; D is undetermined. There are 13 residues in the CDR3. CDR1 and CDR2 (germline): SQVTM, ANQGSEA. Trimming removed 5 bases from V and 0 bases from J, with 11 bases in between. CDR3 loop: CSVRELLSYEQYF. The DNA of the CDR3 is TGCAGCGTTAGGGAACTGCTCTCCTACGAGCAGTACTTC.

This chain connects TRBV5-6 to TRBJ2-5, with TRBD2 identical over 7 bases. The CDR3 runs to 15 residues. The germline V gene encodes CDR1 SGHDT and CDR2 YYEEEE. V was clipped by 0 bases and J by 1 base; unmatched bases: 3. The CDR3 nucleotides are TGTGCCAGCAGCTTGGTGACTAGCCTCCAAGAGACCCAGTACTTC. Protein product: CASSLVTSLQETQYF.

V and J are TRBV5-1 and TRBJ1-2, with D unclear. Trimming removed 2 bases at V and 0 bases at J, with 8 bases between. The CDR3 covers 14 residues. Germline CDR1 is SGHRS and CDR2 is YFSETQ. The CDR3 loop reads CASSLAESNYGYTF. The CDR3 DNA is TGCGCCAGCAGCTTAGCCGAATCTAACTATGGCTACACCTTC. Looking up the rest from reference TRBV5-1 and TRBJ1-2 gives the full variable domain: KAGVTQTPRYLIKTRGQQVTLSCSPISGHRSVSWYQQTPGQGLQFLFEYFSETQRNKGNFPGRFSGRQFSNSRSEMNVSTLELGDSALYLCASSLAESNYGYTFGSGTRLTVV.

The V call is TRBV5-5, the J call TRBJ2-4; 12 bases align to TRBD2. This CDR3 region has 18 residues. In germline, CDR1 is SGHKS, CDR2 YYEKEE (reference sequence). The V segment lost 0 bases and the J segment 6 bases; nucleotides outside the gene matches: 10. CDR3 residues: CASSLAEGASGRGNIQYF. The CDR3 nucleotides are TGTGCCAGCAGCTTGGCCGAGGGGGCTAGCGGGAGGGGAAACATTCAGTACTTC.

J is TRBJ1-2 and V is TRBV11-3; 7 bases line up with TRBD1. The CDR3 is 14 residues long. After removal of 1 base from V and 4 bases from J, the junction contained 3 bases not matched to a gene. In germline, CDR1 is SGHNT, CDR2 YENEEA. The DNA for the CDR3 is TGTGCCAGCAGCTTAGGAGGGGGCGGCTATGGCTACACCTTC. This gives the protein CASSLGGGGYGYTF.

The gene calls are TRBV7-2 and TRBJ2-3, with 8 bases aligning to TRBD2. In germline, CDR1 is SGHTA, CDR2 FQGNSA. The V and J ends lost 6 bases and 1 base, in that order; junction bases with no gene match: 6. The CDR3 runs 15 residues. CDR3 region: CASRTGRGGTDTQYF. The CDR3 DNA reads as TGTGCCAGCAGGACGGGGCGGGGGGGCACAGATACGCAGTATTTT.

V and J are TRBV2 and TRBJ2-3; TRBD1 agrees at 9 bases. Germline lookup yields CDR1 SNHLY and CDR2 FYNNEI. J gave up 3 bases and V 1 base, and 5 bases lay outside the gene matches. This CDR3 contains 16 residues. CDR3 protein: CASSEETGGLTDTQYF. In DNA, the CDR3 is TGTGCCAGCAGTGAAGAGACAGGGGGTCTGACAGATACGCAGTATTTT.

The rearrangement joins TRBV7-9 to TRBJ2-6; the D is unclear. Trimming left V 1 base short and J 5 bases short, with 12 bases between. Germline V CDR1 and CDR2: SEHNR, FQNEAQ (reference sequence). The CDR3 runs 16 residues. The CDR3 protein is CASSLEQSRRANVLTF. CDR3 DNA: TGTGCCAGCAGCTTAGAACAGAGTCGTCGGGCCAACGTCCTGACTTTC.

With respect to this clone: At one end, the junction sequence differs from germline, possibly due to a read error. This specimen includes other DNA sequences encoding the same CDR3. The chain has TRBV2 and TRBJ1-1, with no clear D. This CDR3 has 15 amino acids. The germline V gene has CDR1 SNHLY and CDR2 FYNNEI. The CDR3 spells CASSGGFTANTEAFF. The CDR3 DNA follows: TGTGCCAGCAGTGGGGGTTTTACAGCGAACACTGAGGCTTTCTTT. The full variable domain, completed using reference TRBV2 and TRBJ1-1, is EPEVTQTPSHQVTQMGQEVILRCVPISNHLYFYWYRQILGQKVEFLVSFYNNEISEKSEIFDDQFSVERPDGSNFTLKIRSTKLEDSAMYFCASSGGFTANTEAFFGQGTRLTVV.

The rearrangement links TRBV7-2 to TRBJ2-1; the D is unclear. Germline V gene data show CDR1 as SGHTA and CDR2 as FQGNSA. This CDR3 is built from 12 residues. V was cut by 5 bases and J by 10 bases, with 12 bases left in between. The CDR3 sequence is CASSPFGREQFF. The DNA of the CDR3 is TGTGCCAGCAGCCCATTCGGCAGGGAGCAGTTCTTC.